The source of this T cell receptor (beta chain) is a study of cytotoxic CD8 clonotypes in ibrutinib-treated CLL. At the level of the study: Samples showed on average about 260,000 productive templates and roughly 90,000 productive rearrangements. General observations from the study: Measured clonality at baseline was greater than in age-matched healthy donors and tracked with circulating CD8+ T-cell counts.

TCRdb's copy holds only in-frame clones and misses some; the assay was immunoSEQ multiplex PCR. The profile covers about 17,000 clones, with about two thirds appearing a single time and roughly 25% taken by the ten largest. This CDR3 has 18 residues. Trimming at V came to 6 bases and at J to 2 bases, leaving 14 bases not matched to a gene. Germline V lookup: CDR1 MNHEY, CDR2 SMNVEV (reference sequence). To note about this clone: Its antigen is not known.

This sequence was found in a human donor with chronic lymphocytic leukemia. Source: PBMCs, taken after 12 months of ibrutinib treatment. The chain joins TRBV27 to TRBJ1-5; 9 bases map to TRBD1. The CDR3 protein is CASSIPGQGDHGNQPQHF. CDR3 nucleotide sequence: TGTGCCAGCAGCATCCCGGGACAGGGAGATCATGGCAATCAGCCCCAGCATTTT.